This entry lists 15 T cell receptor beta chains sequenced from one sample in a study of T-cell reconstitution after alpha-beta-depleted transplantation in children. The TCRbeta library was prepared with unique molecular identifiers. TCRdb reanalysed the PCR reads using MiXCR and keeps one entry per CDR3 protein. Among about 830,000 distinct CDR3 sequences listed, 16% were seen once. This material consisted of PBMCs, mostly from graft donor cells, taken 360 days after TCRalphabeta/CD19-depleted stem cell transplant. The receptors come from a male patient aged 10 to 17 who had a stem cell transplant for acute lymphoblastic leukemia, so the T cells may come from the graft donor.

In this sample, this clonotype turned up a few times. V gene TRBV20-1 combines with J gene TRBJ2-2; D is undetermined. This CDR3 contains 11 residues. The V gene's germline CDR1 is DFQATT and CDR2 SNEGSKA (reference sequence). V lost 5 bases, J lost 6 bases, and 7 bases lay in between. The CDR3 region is CSARKAGELFF. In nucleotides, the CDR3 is TGCAGTGCTCGGAAGGCCGGGGAGCTGTTTTTT.

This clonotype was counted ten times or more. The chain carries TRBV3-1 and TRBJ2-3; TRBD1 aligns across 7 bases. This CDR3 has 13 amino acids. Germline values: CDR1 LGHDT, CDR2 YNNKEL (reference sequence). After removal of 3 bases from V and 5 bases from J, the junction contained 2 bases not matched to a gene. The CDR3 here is CASSQTGIDTQYF. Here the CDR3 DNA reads TGTGCCAGCAGCCAGACAGGGATAGATACGCAGTATTTT.

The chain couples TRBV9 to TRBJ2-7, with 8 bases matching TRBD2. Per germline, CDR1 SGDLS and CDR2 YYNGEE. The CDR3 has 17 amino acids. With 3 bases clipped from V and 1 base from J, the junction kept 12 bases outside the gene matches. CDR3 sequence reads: CASSGDSRGRRSYEQYF. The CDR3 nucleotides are TGTGCCAGCAGCGGTGACAGTCGCGGGAGGCGATCCTACGAGCAGTACTTC. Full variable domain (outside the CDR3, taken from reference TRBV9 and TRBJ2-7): DSGVTQTPKHLITATGQRVTLRCSPRSGDLSVYWYQQSLDQGLQFLIQYYNGEERAKGNILERFSAQQFPDLHSELNLSSLELGDSALYFCASSGDSRGRRSYEQYFGPGTRLTVT.

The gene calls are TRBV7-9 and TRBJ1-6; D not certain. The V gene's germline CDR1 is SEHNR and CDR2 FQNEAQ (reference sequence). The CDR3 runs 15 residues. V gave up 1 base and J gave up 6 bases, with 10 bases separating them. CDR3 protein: CASSLVSAANSPLHF. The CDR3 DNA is TGTGCCAGCAGCTTAGTGTCGGCAGCTAATTCACCCCTCCACTTT.

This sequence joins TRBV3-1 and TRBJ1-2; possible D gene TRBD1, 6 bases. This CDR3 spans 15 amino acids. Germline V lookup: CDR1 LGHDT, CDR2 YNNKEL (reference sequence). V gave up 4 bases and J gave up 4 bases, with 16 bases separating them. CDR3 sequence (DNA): TGTGCCAGCAGCCGCGTGCAGGGGTCAAGCTATGGCTACACCTTC. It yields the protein CASSRVQGSSYGYTF. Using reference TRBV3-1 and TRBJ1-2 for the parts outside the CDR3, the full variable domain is DTAVSQTPKYLVTQMGNDKSIKCEQNLGHDTMYWYKQDSKKFLKIMFSYNNKELIINETVPNRFSPKSPDKAHLNLHINSLELGDSAVYFCASSRVQGSSYGYTFGSGTRLTVV.

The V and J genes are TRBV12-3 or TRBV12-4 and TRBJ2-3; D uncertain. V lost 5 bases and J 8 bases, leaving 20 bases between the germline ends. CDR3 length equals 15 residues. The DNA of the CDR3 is TGTGCCAGCAGTCTCACCATAGGATGGCCAACTACGCAGTATTTT. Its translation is CASSLTIGWPTTQYF.

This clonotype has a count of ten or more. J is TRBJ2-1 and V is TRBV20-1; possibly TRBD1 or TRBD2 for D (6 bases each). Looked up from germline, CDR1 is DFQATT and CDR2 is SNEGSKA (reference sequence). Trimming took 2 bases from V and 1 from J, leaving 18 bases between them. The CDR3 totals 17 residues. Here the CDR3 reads CSARIRGQGRSYNEQFF. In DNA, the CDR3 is TGCAGTGCTAGAATCCGGGGGCAGGGCCGGTCCTACAATGAGCAGTTCTTC.

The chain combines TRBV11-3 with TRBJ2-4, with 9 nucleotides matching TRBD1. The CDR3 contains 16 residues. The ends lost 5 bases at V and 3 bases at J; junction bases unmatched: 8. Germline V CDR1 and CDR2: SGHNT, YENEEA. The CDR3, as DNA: TGTGCCAGCAGCCAAGACAGGGGGTACGGCAAAAACATTCAGTACTTC. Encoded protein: CASSQDRGYGKNIQYF.

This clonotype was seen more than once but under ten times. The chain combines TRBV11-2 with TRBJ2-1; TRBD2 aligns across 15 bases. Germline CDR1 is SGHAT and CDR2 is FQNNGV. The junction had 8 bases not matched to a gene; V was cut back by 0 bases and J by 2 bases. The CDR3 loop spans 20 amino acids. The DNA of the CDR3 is TGTGCCAGCAGCTTAGATCTAAGGAGGACTAGCGGGAGGGCCTACAATGAGCAGTTCTTC. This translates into CASSLDLRRTSGRAYNEQFF.

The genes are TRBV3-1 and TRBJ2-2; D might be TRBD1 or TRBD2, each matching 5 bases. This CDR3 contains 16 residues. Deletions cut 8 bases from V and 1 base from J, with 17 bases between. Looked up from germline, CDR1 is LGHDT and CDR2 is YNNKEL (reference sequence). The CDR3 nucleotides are TGTGCCAGCTGTTTCTATGGGGGAGAGAACACCGGGGAGCTGTTTTTT. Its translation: CASCFYGGENTGELFF.

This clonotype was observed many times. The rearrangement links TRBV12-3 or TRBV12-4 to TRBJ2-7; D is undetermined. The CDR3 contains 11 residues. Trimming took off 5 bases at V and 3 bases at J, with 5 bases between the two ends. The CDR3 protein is CASSVNYEQYF. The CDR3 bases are TGTGCCAGCAGTGTCAACTACGAGCAGTACTTC.

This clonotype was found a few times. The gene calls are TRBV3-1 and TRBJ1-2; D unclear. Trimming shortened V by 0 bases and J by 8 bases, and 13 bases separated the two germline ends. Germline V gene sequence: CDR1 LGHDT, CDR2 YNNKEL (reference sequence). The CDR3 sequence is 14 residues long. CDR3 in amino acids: CASSQESWGVGYTF. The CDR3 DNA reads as TGTGCCAGCAGCCAAGAGAGCTGGGGTGTGGGCTACACCTTC.

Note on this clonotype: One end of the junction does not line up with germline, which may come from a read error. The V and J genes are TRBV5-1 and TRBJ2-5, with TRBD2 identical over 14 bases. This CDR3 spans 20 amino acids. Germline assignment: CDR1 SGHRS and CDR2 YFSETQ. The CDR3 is CASGLQGRGTSGRTQETQYF. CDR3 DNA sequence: TGCGCCAGCGGCTTACAGGGTCGAGGGACTAGCGGGAGAACCCAAGAGACCCAGTACTTC.

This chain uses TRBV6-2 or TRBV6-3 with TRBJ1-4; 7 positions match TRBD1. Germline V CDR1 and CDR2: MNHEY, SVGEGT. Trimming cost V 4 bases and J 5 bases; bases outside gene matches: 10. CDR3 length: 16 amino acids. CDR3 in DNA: TGTGCCAGCAGTTCCGTCTCGGGACAGTGGAATGAAAAACTGTTTTTT. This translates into CASSSVSGQWNEKLFF.

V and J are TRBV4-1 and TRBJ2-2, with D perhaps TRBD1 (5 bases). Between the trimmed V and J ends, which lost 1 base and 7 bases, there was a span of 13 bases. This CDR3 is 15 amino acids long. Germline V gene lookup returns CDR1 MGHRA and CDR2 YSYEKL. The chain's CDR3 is CASSQALRVGGELFF. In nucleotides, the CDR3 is TGCGCCAGCAGCCAAGCGCTCAGGGTAGGCGGGGAGCTGTTTTTT.